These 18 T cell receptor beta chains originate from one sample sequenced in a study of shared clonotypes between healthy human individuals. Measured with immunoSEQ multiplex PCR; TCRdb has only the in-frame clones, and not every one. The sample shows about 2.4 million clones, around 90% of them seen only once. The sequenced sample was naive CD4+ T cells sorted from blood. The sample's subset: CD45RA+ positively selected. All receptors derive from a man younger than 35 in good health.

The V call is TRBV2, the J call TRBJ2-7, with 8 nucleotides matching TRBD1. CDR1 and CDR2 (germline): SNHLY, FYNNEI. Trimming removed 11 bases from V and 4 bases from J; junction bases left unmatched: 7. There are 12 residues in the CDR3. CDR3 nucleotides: TGTGCCGGGACAGGAGAAAGTTACGAGCAGTACTTC. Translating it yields CAGTGESYEQYF. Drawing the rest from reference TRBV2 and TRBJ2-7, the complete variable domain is EPEVTQTPSHQVTQMGQEVILRCVPISNHLYFYWYRQILGQKVEFLVSFYNNEISEKSEIFDDQFSVERPDGSNFTLKIRSTKLEDSAMYFCAGTGESYEQYFGPGTRLTVT.

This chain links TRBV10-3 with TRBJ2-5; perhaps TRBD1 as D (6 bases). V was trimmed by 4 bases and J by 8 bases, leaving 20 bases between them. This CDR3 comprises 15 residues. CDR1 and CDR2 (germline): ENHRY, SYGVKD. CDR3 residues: CAISGGKGQFATQYF. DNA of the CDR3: TGTGCCATCAGTGGGGGGAAAGGACAGTTCGCAACCCAGTACTTC.

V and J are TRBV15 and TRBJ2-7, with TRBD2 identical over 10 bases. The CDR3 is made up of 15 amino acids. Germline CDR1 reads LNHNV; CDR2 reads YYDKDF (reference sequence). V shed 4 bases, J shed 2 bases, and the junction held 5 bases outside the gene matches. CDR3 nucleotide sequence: TGTGCCACCAGCAAGCGGACTAGCGGCCCCTACGAGCAGTACTTC. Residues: CATSKRTSGPYEQYF.

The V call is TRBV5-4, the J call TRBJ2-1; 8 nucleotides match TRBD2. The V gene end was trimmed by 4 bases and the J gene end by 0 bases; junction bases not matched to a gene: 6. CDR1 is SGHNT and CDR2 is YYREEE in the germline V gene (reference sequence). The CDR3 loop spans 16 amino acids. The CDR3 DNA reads TGTGCCAGCAGCCCCGCGGGGGGCTACTCCTACAATGAGCAGTTCTTC. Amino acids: CASSPAGGYSYNEQFF. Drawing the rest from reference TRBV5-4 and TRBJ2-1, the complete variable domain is ETGVTQSPTHLIKTRGQQVTLRCSSQSGHNTVSWYQQALGQGPQFIFQYYREEENGRGNFPPRFSGLQFPNYSSELNVNALELDDSALYLCASSPAGGYSYNEQFFGPGTRLTVL.

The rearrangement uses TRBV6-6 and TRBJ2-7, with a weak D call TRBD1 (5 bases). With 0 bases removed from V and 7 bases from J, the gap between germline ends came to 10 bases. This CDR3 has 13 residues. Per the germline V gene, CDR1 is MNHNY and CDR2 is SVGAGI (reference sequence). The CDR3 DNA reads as TGTGCCAGCAGTTACTCGGCAGGGCGGGAGCAGTACTTC. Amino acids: CASSYSAGREQYF.

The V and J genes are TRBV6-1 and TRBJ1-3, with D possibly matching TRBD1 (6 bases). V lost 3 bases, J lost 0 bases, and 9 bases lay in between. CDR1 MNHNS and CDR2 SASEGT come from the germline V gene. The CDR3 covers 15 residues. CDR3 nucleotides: TGTGCCAGCAGTGAGCTCAGGGGCTCTGGAAACACCATATATTTT. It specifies CASSELRGSGNTIYF.

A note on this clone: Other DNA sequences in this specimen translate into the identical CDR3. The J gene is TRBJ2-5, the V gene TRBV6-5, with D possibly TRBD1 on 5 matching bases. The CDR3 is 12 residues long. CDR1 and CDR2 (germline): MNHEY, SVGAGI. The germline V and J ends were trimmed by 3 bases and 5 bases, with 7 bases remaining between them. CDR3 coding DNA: TGTGCCAGCAGTTATCCAGGGGAGACCCAGTACTTC. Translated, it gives CASSYPGETQYF.

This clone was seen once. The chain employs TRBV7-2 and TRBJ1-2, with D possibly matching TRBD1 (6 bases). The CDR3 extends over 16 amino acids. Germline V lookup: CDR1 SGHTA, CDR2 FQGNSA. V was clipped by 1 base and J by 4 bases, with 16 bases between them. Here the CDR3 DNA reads TGTGCCAGCAGCTTAGAGCCAGGGGCAGAGGGCTATGGCTACACCTTC. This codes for CASSLEPGAEGYGYTF.

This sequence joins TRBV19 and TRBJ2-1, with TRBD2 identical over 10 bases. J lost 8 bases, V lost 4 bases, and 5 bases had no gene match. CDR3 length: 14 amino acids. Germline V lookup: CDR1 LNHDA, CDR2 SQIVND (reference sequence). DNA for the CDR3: TGTGCCAGTAGTACCCTAGCGGGAGCTCATGAGCAGTTCTTC. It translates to CASSTLAGAHEQFF.

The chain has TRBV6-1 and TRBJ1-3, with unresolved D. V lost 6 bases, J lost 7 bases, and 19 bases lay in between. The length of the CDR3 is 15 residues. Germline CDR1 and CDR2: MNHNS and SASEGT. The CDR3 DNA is TGTGCCAGCAGAACAACGGGCAACCTCGGGAACACCATATATTTT. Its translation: CASRTTGNLGNTIYF.

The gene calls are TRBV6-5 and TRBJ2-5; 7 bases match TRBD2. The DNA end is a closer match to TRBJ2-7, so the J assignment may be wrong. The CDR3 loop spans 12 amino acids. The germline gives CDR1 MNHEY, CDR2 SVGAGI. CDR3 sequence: CASSLAGYEQYF. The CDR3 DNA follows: TGTGCCAGCAGTTTAGCGGGCTACGAGCAGTACTTC.

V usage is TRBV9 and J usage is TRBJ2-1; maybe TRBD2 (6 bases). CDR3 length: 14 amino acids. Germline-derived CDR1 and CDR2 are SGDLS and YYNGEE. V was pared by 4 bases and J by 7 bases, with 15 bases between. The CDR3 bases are TGTGCCAGCAGCCTACCGGGCGGGAAGAATGAGCAGTTCTTC. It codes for CASSLPGGKNEQFF.

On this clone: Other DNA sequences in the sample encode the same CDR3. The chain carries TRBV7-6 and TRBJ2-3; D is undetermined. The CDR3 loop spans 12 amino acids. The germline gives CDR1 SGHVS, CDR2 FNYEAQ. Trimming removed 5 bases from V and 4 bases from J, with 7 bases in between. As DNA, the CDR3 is TGTGCCAGCAGCCTGAGTCCAGATACGCAGTATTTT. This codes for CASSLSPDTQYF.

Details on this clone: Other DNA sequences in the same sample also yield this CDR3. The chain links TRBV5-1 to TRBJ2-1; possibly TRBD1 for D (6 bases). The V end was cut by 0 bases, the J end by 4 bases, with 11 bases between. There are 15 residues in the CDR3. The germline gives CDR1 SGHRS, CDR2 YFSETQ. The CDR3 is CASSLDRTEYNEQFF. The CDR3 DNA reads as TGCGCCAGCAGCTTGGACAGGACAGAATACAATGAGCAGTTCTTC.

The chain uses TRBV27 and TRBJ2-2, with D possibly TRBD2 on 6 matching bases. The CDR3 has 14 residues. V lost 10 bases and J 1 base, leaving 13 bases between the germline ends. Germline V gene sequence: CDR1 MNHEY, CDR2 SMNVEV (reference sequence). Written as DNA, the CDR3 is TGTGCCACCTGGAGGGGAAGGAACACCGGGGAGCTGTTTTTT. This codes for CATWRGRNTGELFF.

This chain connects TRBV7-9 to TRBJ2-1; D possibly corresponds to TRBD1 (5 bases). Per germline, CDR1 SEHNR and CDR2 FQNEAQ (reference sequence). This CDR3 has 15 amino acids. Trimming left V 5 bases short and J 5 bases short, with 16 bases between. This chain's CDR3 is CASSPVRGQNNEQFF. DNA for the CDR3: TGTGCCAGCAGCCCGGTAAGGGGCCAAAACAATGAGCAGTTCTTC. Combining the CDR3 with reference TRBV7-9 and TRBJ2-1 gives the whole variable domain DTGVSQNPRHKITKRGQNVTFRCDPISEHNRLYWYRQTLGQGPEFLTYFQNEAQLEKSRLLSDRFSAERPKGSFSTLEIQRTEQGDSAMYLCASSPVRGQNNEQFFGPGTRLTVL.

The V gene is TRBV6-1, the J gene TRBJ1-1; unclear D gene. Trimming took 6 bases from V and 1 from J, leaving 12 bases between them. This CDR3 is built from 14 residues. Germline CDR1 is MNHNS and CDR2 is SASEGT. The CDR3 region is CASSTGWENTEAFF. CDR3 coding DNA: TGTGCCAGCAGCACCGGTTGGGAGAACACTGAAGCTTTCTTT.

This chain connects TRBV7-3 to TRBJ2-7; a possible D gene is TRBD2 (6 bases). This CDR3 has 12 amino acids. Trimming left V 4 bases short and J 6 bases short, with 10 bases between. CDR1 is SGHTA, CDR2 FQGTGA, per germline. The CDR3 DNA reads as TGTGCCAGCAGCTCCCGGAGGGGCGAGCAGTACTTC. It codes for CASSSRRGEQYF. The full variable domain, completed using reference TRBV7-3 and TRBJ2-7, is GAGVSQTPSNKVTEKGKYVELRCDPISGHTALYWYRQSLGQGPEFLIYFQGTGAADDSGLPNDRFFAVRPEGSVSTLKIQRTERGDSAVYLCASSSRRGEQYFGPGTRLTVT.